The present TCR beta chain was sequenced within a study of shared clonotypes between healthy human individuals (dated by TCRdb to 2018 to 2021). About the full investigation: A few men and two women, aged 18 to 49 years, made up the cohort. To increase sequencing depth and limit assay-specific biases, different laboratories used diverse techniques to prepare libraries and sequence TCR repertoires. Per donor, three plates each were used for CD4 naive and CD4 memory, two for CD8 naive, and one for CD8 memory. The study deeply sequenced blood TCR repertoires of 5 or 6 healthy adults to estimate repertoire size and the extent of clonotype sharing between individuals. Between about 0.9 and 10 billion PBMCs per donor were obtained by leukapheresis.

Using the deep immunoSEQ assay, multiplex PCR amplified TCR CDR3 regions from genomic DNA. For each cell subset, the extracted genomic DNA was distributed evenly across all wells of several immunoSEQ 96-well plates, and each plate served as one replicate. For sorted subsets, roughly 190 ng of genomic DNA, equivalent to roughly 33,000 T cell genomes, went into each replicate PCR. The purified libraries were quantified using a Qubit 3.0 fluorometer, sized with a Bioanalyzer 2100, and then quantified again using the KAPA Library Quantification kit. A separate single-read 150-cycle Illumina NextSeq 550 flow cell was used to sequence each immunoSEQ 96-well plate. In the source study's methods: Because the immunoSEQ output included only junctional sequences and no quality scores, the filtering could not be the same as the filtering used for full-length reads. To assign V/J genes and CDR3, sequences were annotated against IMGT germline references using PyIR, a Python wrapper for IgBLAST v1.9. Reads with weak V/J assignments (E-value above 1e-6), missing CDR3, stop codons, out-of-frame junctions, or ambiguous translated residues were removed. V3J clonotypes were defined as sequences sharing the same inferred V gene, J gene, and CDR3 amino acid sequence. Percentage overlap between repertoires was calculated by dividing the number of shared unique clonotypes by the size of the smaller repertoire. Three approaches were used to assess repertoire richness: RTK rarefaction, the Chao1 estimator, and Recon v2.1 estimates of unobserved clonotypes. OLGA was used to compute generation probabilities for all TCRbeta clonotypes that the gDNA method yielded from a handful of donors. The table was pulled from immuneACCESS by TCRdb, which kept in-frame rearrangements only. Such tables lose some clones; where checked, under half of the loss comes from unresolved V genes, and the rest has no known cause. V, J and clone size reflect that table, while D and trimming were determined from the DNA. The sample yields approximately 640,000 clones; around 90% were counted once. The ten largest clones represent 34% of the sample.

Overall study outcomes, separate from this receptor: Higher generation probabilities were observed for clonotypes shared by all four sorted-subset donors than for non-shared clonotypes. Sampling was limited to blood, and TCR repertoires in tissue likely differ from TCR repertoires in blood. Incomplete sequencing was indicated by rarefaction of sorted-subset datasets, despite the large sequencing depth. About 5% of naive CD4, roughly 3.6% of naive CD8, approximately 2% of memory CD4, and about 0.4% of memory CD8 clonotypes were shared across a few donors. Pairwise subsampling led to the expectation that sequencing depth would affect the degree of clonotype sharing among donors. Because the study included only a small number of donors, the genetic and exposure-history diversity represented was limited. Estimated clonotype richness was generally larger for naive than for memory subsets.

The donors were healthy, HIV-negative adults with no recently reported acute infections or vaccinations. Every donor was a Caucasian adult residing in Nashville, Tennessee, USA. CD8 memory samples consisted of magnetically selected CD45RO+ cells combined with CCR7-negative CD45RA+ effector memory (TemRA) cells. After blood collection by leukapheresis, PBMCs were isolated using Ficoll-Histopaque density gradient centrifugation and then cryopreserved in the vapor phase of liquid nitrogen. Purity and quantity of every magnetically sorted T cell population were checked by analytical flow cytometry. Genomic DNA was isolated from every sorted fraction and measured by UV absorbance on a Nanodrop 2000c. Deletion took 2 bases off V and 2 bases off J, with a span of 7 bases between the germline ends. In the germline V gene, CDR1 corresponds to MDHEN and CDR2 to SYDVKM. The CDR3 spans 14 residues, from the cysteine through the phenylalanine. The kept DNA is CDR3 alone, 42 bases in frame from the first base.

Worth noting for this clone: What antigen it recognizes has not been identified. Base qualities are not provided; no much larger clone lies one nucleotide away.

The source of this sequence is a man in his late teens or twenties in good health. Some clones in this sample may be carry-over from other donors' samples. Here the chain combines TRBV28 and TRBJ2-4; no D gene can be assigned with confidence. What was sequenced was memory CD8+ T cells from PBMCs. In light of the paper, this sample's cell subset or site label describes: CD45RO+ cells pooled with CCR7-negative TemRA cells. The CDR3 has the sequence CASSLIRTKNIQYF. Read as DNA, the sequence is TGTGCCAGCAGTTTAATACGGACCAAAAACATTCAGTACTTC.